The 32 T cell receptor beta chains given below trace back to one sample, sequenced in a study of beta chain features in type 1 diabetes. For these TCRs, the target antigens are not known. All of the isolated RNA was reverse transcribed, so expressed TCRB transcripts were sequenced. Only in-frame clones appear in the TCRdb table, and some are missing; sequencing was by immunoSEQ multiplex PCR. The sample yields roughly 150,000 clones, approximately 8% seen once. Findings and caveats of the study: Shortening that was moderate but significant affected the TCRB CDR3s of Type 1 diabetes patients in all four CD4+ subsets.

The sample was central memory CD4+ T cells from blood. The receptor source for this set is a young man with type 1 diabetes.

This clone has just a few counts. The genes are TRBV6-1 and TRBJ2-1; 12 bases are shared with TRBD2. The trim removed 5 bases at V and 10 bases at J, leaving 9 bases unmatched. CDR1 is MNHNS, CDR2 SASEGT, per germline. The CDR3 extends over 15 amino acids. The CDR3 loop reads CASSPWTSGDNEQFF. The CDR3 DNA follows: TGTGCCAGCAGTCCTTGGACTAGCGGGGATAACGAGCAGTTCTTC.

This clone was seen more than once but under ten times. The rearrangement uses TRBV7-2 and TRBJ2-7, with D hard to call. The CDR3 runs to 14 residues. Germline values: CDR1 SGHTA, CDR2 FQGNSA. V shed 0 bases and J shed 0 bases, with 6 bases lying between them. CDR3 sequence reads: CASSLALNSYEQYF. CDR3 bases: TGTGCCAGCAGCTTAGCATTAAACTCCTACGAGCAGTACTTC.

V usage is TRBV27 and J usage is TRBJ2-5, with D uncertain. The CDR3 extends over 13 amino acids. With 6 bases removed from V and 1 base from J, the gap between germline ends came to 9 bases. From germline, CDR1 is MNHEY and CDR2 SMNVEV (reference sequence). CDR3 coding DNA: TGTGCCAGCAGAGGAGCCGCCCAAGAGACCCAGTACTTC. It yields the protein CASRGAAQETQYF.

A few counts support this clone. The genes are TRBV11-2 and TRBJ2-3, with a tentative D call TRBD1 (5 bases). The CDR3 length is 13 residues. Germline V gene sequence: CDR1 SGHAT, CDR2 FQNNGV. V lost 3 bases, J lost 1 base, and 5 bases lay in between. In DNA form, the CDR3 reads TGTGCCAGCAGCTTGGGGCGCACAGATACGCAGTATTTT. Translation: CASSLGRTDTQYF. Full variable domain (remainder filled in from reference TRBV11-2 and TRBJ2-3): EAGVAQSPRYKIIEKRQSVAFWCNPISGHATLYWYQQILGQGPKLLIQFQNNGVVDDSQLPKDRFSAERLKGVDSTLKIQPAKLEDSAVYLCASSLGRTDTQYFGPGTRLTVL.

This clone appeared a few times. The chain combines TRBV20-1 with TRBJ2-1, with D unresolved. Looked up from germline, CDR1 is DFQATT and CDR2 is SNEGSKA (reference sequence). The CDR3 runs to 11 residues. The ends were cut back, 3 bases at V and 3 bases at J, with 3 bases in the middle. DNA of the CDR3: TGCAGTGCTAGTAACTACAATGAGCAGTTCTTC. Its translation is CSASNYNEQFF.

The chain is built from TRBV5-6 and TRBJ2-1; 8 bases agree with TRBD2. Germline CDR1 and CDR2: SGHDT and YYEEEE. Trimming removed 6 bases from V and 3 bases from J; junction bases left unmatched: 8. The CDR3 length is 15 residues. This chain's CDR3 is CASTRVLAGYNEQFF. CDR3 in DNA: TGTGCCAGCACCCGCGTGCTAGCGGGCTACAATGAGCAGTTCTTC.

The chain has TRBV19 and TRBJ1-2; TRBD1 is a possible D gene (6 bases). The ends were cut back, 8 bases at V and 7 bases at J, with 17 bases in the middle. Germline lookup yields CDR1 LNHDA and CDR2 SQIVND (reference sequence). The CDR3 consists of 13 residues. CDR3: CASAETGSAGYTF. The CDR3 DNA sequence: TGTGCCAGTGCAGAGACAGGCTCTGCTGGCTACACCTTC.

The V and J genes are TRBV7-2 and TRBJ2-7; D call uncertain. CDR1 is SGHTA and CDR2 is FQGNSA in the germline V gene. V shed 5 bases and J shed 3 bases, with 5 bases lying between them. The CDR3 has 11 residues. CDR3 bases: TGTGCCAGCAGCGGGCACTACGAGCAGTACTTC. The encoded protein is CASSGHYEQYF. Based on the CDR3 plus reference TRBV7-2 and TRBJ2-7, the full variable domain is GAGVSQSPSNKVTEKGKDVELRCDPISGHTALYWYRQSLGQGLEFLIYFQGNSAPDKSGLPSDRFSAERTGGSVSTLTIQRTQQEDSAVYLCASSGHYEQYFGPGTRLTVT.

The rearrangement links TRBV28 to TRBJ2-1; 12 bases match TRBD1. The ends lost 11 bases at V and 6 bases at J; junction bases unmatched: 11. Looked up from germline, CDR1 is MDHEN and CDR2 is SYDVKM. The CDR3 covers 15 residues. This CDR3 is CAARPGDRGLNEQFF. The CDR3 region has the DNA TGTGCCGCCCGCCCCGGGGACAGGGGGCTCAATGAGCAGTTCTTC.

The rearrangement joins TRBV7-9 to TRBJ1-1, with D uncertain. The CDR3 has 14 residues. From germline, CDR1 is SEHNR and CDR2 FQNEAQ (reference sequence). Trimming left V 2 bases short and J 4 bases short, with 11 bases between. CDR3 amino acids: CASSLRRSGTEAFF. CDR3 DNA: TGTGCCAGCAGCTTACGTCGTTCGGGCACTGAAGCTTTCTTT.

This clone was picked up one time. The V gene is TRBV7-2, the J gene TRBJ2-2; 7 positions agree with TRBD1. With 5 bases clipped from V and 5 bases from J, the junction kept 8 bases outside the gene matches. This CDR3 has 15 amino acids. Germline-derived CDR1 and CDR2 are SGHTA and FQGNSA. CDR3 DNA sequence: TGTGCCAGCAGCCTATGGGGACAGAGAACCGGGGAGCTGTTTTTT. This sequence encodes CASSLWGQRTGELFF.

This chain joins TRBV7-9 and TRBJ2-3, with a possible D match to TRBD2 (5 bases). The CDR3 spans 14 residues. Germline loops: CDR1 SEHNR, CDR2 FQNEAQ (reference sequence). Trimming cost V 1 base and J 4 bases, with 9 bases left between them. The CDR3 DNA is TGTGCCAGCAGCTTAGACCAAGCGGCAGATACGCAGTATTTT. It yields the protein CASSLDQAADTQYF.

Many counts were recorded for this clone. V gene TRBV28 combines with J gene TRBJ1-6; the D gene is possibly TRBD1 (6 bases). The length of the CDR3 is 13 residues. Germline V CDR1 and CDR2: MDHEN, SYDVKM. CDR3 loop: CASAGQGYSPLHF. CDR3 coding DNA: TGTGCTAGCGCCGGGCAGGGGTACTCACCCCTCCACTTT.

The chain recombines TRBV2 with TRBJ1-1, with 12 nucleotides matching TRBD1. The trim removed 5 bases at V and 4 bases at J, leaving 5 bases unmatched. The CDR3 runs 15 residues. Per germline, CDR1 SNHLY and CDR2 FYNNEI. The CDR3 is CASSPRDRGLTEAFF. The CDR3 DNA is TGTGCCAGCAGTCCCCGGGACAGGGGGCTCACTGAAGCTTTCTTT.

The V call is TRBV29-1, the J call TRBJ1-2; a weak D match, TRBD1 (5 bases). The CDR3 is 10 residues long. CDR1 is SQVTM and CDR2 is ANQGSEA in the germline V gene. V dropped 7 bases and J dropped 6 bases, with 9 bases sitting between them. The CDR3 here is CSAGDDGYTF. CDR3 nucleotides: TGCAGCGCGGGGGACGATGGCTACACCTTC.

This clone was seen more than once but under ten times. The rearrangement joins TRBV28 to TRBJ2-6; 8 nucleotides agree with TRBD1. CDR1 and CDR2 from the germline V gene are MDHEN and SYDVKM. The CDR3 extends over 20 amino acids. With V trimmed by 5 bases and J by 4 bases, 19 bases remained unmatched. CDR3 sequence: CASSPPLGQGILAGANVLTF. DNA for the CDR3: TGTGCCAGCAGTCCTCCCCTCGGACAGGGAATATTAGCCGGGGCCAACGTCCTGACTTTC.

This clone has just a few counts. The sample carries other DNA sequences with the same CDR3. The DNA of the CDR3 is TGTGCCAGCAGCGGCCGACTAGCGGGGGATACGCAGTATTTT. Protein sequence: CASSGRLAGDTQYF. This chain links TRBV9 with TRBJ2-3; 11 bases align to TRBD2. CDR1 SGDLS and CDR2 YYNGEE come from the germline V gene. This CDR3 has 14 residues. With 3 bases clipped from V and 6 bases from J, the junction kept 3 bases outside the gene matches.

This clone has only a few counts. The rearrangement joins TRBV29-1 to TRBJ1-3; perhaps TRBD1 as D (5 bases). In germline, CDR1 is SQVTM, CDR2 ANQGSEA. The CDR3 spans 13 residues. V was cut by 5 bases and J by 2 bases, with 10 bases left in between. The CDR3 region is CSVRQGAGNTIYF. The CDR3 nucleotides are TGCAGCGTTCGTCAGGGCGCTGGAAACACCATATATTTT.

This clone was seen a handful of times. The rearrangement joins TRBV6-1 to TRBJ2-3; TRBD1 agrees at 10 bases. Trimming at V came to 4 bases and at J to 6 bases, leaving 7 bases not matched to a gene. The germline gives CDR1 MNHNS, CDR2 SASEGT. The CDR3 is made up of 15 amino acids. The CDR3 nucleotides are TGTGCCAGCAGTGGACGGACAGGGGGTATCGATACGCAGTATTTT. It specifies CASSGRTGGIDTQYF.

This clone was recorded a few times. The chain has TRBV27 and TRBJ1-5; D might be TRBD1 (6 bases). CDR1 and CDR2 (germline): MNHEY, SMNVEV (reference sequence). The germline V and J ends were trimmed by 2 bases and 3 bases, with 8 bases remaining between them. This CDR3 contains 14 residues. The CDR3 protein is CASSLRGYNQPQHF. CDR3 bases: TGTGCCAGCAGTTTAAGGGGGTACAATCAGCCCCAGCATTTT.

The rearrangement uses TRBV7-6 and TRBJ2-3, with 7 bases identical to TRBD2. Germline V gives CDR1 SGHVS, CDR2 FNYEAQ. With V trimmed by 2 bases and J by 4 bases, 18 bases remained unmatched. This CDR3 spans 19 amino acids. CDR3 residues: CASSLWIGSGPRGADTQYF. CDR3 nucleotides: TGTGCCAGCAGCTTATGGATAGGTAGCGGGCCACGCGGGGCAGATACGCAGTATTTT. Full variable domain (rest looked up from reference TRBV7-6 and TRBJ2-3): GAGVSQSPRYKVTKRGQDVALRCDPISGHVSLYWYRQALGQGPEFLTYFNYEAQQDKSGLPNDRFSAERPEGSISTLTIQRTEQRDSAMYRCASSLWIGSGPRGADTQYFGPGTRLTVL.

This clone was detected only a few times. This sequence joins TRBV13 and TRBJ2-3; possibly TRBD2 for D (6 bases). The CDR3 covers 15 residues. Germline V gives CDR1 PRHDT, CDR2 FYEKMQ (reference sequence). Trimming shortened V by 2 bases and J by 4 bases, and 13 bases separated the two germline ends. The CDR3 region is CASSLPGSLADTQYF. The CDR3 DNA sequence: TGTGCCAGCAGCTTACCCGGGAGTCTCGCAGATACGCAGTATTTT.

The CDR3 is CASRNMDSSAPLHF. The CDR3 DNA reads as TGTGCCAGCAGAAATATGGACAGCTCGGCACCCCTCCACTTT. The chain employs TRBV2 and TRBJ1-6, with D maybe TRBD1 (6 bases). Per the germline V gene, CDR1 is SNHLY and CDR2 is FYNNEI. The CDR3 has 14 residues. V lost 6 bases and J lost 11, with 17 bases in between. Full variable domain (rest looked up from reference TRBV2 and TRBJ1-6): EPEVTQTPSHQVTQMGQEVILRCVPISNHLYFYWYRQILGQKVEFLVSFYNNEISEKSEIFDDQFSVERPDGSNFTLKIRSTKLEDSAMYFCASRNMDSSAPLHFGNGTRLTVT.

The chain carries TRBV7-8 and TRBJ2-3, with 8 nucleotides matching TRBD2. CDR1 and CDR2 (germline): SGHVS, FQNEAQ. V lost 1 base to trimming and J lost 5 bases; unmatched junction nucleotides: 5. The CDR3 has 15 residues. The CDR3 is CASSLVAGRGDTQYF. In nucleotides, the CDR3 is TGTGCCAGCAGCTTAGTAGCGGGGCGGGGAGATACGCAGTATTTT.

This chain's CDR3 is CASSLVSGGDNEQFF. The CDR3 nucleotides are TGCGCCAGCAGCTTGGTAAGCGGGGGGGACAATGAGCAGTTCTTC. The rearrangement uses TRBV5-1 and TRBJ2-1; 10 nucleotides agree with TRBD2. V lost 0 bases to trimming and J lost 5 bases; unmatched junction nucleotides: 2. The CDR3 runs to 15 residues. Germline values: CDR1 SGHRS, CDR2 YFSETQ.

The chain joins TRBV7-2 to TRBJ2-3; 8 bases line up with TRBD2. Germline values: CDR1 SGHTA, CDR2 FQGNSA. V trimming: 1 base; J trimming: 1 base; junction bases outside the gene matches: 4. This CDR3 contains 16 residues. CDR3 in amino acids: CASSLGLAGRTDTQYF. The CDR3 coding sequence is TGTGCCAGCAGCTTAGGGCTAGCGGGCCGCACAGATACGCAGTATTTT. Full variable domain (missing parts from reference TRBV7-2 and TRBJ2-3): GAGVSQSPSNKVTEKGKDVELRCDPISGHTALYWYRQSLGQGLEFLIYFQGNSAPDKSGLPSDRFSAERTGGSVSTLTIQRTQQEDSAVYLCASSLGLAGRTDTQYFGPGTRLTVL.

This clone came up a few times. The CDR3 spells CASRRNRPAETQYF. CDR3 sequence (DNA): TGCGCCAGCAGGCGTAACAGACCAGCAGAGACCCAGTACTTC. The chain combines TRBV5-1 with TRBJ2-5; D unclear. The CDR3 is made up of 14 amino acids. Trimming removed 5 bases from V and 4 bases from J, with 15 bases in between. Germline lookup yields CDR1 SGHRS and CDR2 YFSETQ.

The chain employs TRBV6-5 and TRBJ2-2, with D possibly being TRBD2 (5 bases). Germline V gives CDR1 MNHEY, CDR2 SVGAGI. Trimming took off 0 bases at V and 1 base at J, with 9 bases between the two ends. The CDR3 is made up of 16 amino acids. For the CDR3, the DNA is TGTGCCAGCAGTTACTCGTCAGGACTGAACACCGGGGAGCTGTTTTTT. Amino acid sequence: CASSYSSGLNTGELFF.

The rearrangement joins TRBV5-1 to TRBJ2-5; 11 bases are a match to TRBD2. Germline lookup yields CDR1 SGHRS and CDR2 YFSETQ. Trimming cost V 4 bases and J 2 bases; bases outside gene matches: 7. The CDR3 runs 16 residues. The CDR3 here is CASSTGLAAIQETQYF. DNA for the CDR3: TGCGCCAGCAGCACGGGACTAGCGGCGATACAAGAGACCCAGTACTTC.

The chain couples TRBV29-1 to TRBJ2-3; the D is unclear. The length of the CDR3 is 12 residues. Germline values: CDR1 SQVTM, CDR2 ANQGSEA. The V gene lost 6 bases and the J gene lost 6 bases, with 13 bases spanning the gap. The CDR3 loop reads CSVSETRDTQYF. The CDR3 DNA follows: TGCAGCGTCTCCGAAACGAGGGATACGCAGTATTTT.

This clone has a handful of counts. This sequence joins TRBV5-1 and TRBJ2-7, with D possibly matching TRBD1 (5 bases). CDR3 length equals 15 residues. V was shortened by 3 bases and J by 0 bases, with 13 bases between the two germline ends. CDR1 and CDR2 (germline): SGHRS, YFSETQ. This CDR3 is CASSSHDSTSYEQYF. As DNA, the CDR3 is TGCGCCAGCAGCTCTCACGACAGTACCTCCTACGAGCAGTACTTC.

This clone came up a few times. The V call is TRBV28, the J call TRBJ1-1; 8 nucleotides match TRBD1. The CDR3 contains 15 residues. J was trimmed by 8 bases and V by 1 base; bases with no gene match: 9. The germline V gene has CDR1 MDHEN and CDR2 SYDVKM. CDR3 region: CASSLYAGGRSEAFF. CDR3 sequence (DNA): TGTGCCAGCAGTTTATATGCAGGGGGCAGGTCGGAAGCTTTCTTT.